A single sample is the source of the 23 T cell receptor beta chains below, sequenced in a study of blood T cell repertoires in COVID-19. The method was immunoSEQ multiplex PCR; TCRdb's version includes in-frame clones alone and lacks a portion of them. Of about 100,000 clones listed, about 77% were seen once; the top ten hold 15% to 20%. Sample: peripheral blood. All receptors derive from a human donor in a cohort sampled during active COVID-19.

The chain combines TRBV5-1 with TRBJ1-1; a weak D match, TRBD1 (5 bases). The CDR3 contains 16 residues. Germline V gives CDR1 SGHRS, CDR2 YFSETQ. Trimming pared 1 base from V and 4 bases from J, leaving 17 bases between. CDR3 residues: CASSLWGGEVGTEAFF. CDR3 nucleotides: TGCGCCAGCAGCTTGTGGGGAGGGGAGGTGGGCACTGAAGCTTTCTTT.

Details on this clone: Sequence at one end of the junction differs from germline and may be a read error. V usage is TRBV28 and J usage is TRBJ1-6; 7 nucleotides match TRBD1. The CDR3 totals 12 residues. Per germline, CDR1 MDHEN and CDR2 SYDVKM. As DNA, the CDR3 is TGTGCCAGCAGTTCTCCCTGGGGACAGTCAGACTTT. It codes for CASSSPWGQSDF.

The V gene is TRBV5-1, the J gene TRBJ2-7, with D perhaps TRBD2 (5 bases). Deletions cut 4 bases from V and 0 bases from J, with 29 bases between. CDR3 length: 20 amino acids. The germline V gene has CDR1 SGHRS and CDR2 YFSETQ. The CDR3 nucleotides are TGCGCCAGCAGCCCCCGGCGCGAGGGAAAGTACCAACCGAGCTCCTACGAGCAGTACTTC. It is translated as CASSPRREGKYQPSSYEQYF.

The genes are TRBV19 and TRBJ2-7; 8 bases map to TRBD2. The CDR3 extends over 15 amino acids. Trimming took 1 base from V and 3 from J; bases not matched to a gene: 5. CDR1 and CDR2 (germline): LNHDA, SQIVND (reference sequence). The CDR3 region has the DNA TGTGCCAGTAGTATAGGTACTAGCGGCATCTACGAGCAGTACTTC. It translates to CASSIGTSGIYEQYF.

The CDR3 loop reads CAWGVAALHF. The CDR3 DNA follows: TGTGCCTGGGGGGTGGCGGCCCTCCACTTT. V and J are TRBV30 and TRBJ1-6, with D uncertain. CDR3 length: 10 amino acids. The V gene lost 5 bases and the J gene lost 14 bases, with 10 bases spanning the gap. The V gene's germline CDR1 is GTSNPN and CDR2 SVGIG (reference sequence).

The chain joins TRBV6-6 to TRBJ1-1, with 9 positions matching TRBD1. Per the germline V gene, CDR1 is MNHNY and CDR2 is SVGAGI (reference sequence). With V trimmed by 10 bases and J by 11 bases, 23 bases remained unmatched. This CDR3 has 16 residues. The CDR3 DNA sequence: TGTGCCACAAAACCCCGCGAGAGGACAGGGGAGAGGTATGCTTTCTTT. It translates to CATKPRERTGERYAFF.

This chain uses TRBV6-4 with TRBJ1-1, with 7 bases that match TRBD1. The V and J ends lost 8 bases and 4 bases, in that order; junction bases with no gene match: 10. Germline V gives CDR1 MRHNA, CDR2 SNTAGT. The CDR3 sequence is 14 residues long. The CDR3 DNA follows: TGTGCCAGCCAAGATTCGTCAGGGGGCACTGAAGCTTTCTTT. Translating it yields CASQDSSGGTEAFF.

The V gene is TRBV5-1, the J gene TRBJ2-1; the match to TRBD2 covers 14 bases. Germline trimming cut 3 bases from V and 9 bases from J; bases unmatched to any gene: 8. The CDR3 totals 16 residues. Germline CDR1 reads SGHRS; CDR2 reads YFSETQ. The CDR3 nucleotides read TGCGCCAGCAGCTGGGCCGGGACTAGCGGGAGTATTGAGCAGTTCTTC. Its translation is CASSWAGTSGSIEQFF.

The chain links TRBV7-8 to TRBJ2-2; 12 bases are a match to TRBD2. CDR1 is SGHVS, CDR2 FQNEAQ, per germline. The ends lost 5 bases at V and 4 bases at J; junction bases unmatched: 11. The CDR3 covers 18 residues. CDR3 in DNA: TGTGCCAGCAGCCCGAGACTAGCGGGAGAAATGGGCACCGGGGAGCTGTTTTTT. Its protein product is CASSPRLAGEMGTGELFF.

The V and J genes are TRBV19 and TRBJ1-5, with D unresolved. V lost 3 bases, J lost 1 base, and 4 bases lay in between. Per germline, CDR1 LNHDA and CDR2 SQIVND (reference sequence). CDR3 length: 13 amino acids. CDR3 DNA: TGTGCCAGTAGTATGAGCAGCAATCAGCCCCAGCATTTT. Translated: CASSMSSNQPQHF.

This rearrangement joins TRBV10-2 to TRBJ2-2; possible D gene TRBD2, 6 bases. CDR3 length: 16 amino acids. Germline lookup yields CDR1 WSHSY and CDR2 SAAADI. The V and J ends lost 2 bases and 5 bases respectively, with 15 bases between them. The CDR3 protein is CASSEGPGGNTGELFF. In DNA form, the CDR3 reads TGCGCCAGCAGTGAGGGTCCCGGGGGTAATACCGGGGAGCTGTTTTTT.

Details on this clone: A much larger clone differs from this one at a single base, so this may be a read error. The V call is TRBV6-5, the J call TRBJ2-2, with 10 bases aligning to TRBD2. Losses at the gene ends were 4 bases for V and 7 bases for J; bases not matched to a gene: 6. Germline V gene lookup returns CDR1 MNHEY and CDR2 SVGAGI. This CDR3 comprises 15 residues. The CDR3: CASSSSGGVGGELFF. The DNA of the CDR3 is TGTGCCAGCAGTTCAAGCGGGGGGGTCGGCGGGGAGCTGTTTTTT.

The rearrangement uses TRBV5-1 and TRBJ1-6; possibly TRBD1 for D (6 bases). The CDR3 consists of 14 residues. V shed 4 bases and J shed 7 bases, with 12 bases lying between them. CDR1 SGHRS and CDR2 YFSETQ come from the germline V gene. CDR3 DNA sequence: TGCGCCAGCAGCGGCGGGCAGGGGAATTCACCCCTCCACTTT. This gives the protein CASSGGQGNSPLHF.

This clone was seen a handful of times. The sample holds other DNA sequences that translate to the same CDR3. The V gene is TRBV4-2, the J gene TRBJ1-3; TRBD1 aligns across 10 bases. This CDR3 contains 16 residues. In germline, CDR1 is LGHNA, CDR2 YNFKEQ. The junction had 1 base not matched to a gene; V was cut back by 1 base and J by 1 base. The CDR3 region is CASSQGQGASGNTIYF. In nucleotides, the CDR3 is TGTGCCAGCAGCCAAGGACAGGGGGCTTCTGGAAACACCATATATTTT.

This clone was counted between two and nine times. The chain couples TRBV5-8 to TRBJ1-1; TRBD1 might be the D (6 bases). Germline lookup yields CDR1 SGHTS and CDR2 YDEGEE. This CDR3 has 17 residues. Trimming shortened V by 3 bases and J by 2 bases, and 20 bases separated the two germline ends. This CDR3 reads CASSSPSYRVQNTEAFF. CDR3 in DNA: TGTGCCAGCAGCTCCCCCTCCTACAGGGTTCAAAACACTGAAGCTTTCTTT.

The V and J genes are TRBV10-2 and TRBJ1-1; TRBD1 might be the D (5 bases). CDR1 and CDR2 (germline): WSHSY, SAAADI. The CDR3 extends over 14 amino acids. V was clipped by 4 bases and J by 1 base, with 10 bases between them. DNA of the CDR3: TGCGCCAGCAGTGTCGCAGGGCCGAACACTGAAGCTTTCTTT. Protein: CASSVAGPNTEAFF.

V usage is TRBV7-8 and J usage is TRBJ1-1; weak D call: TRBD1 (6 bases). This CDR3 is 14 amino acids long. V dropped 4 bases and J dropped 1 base, with 10 bases sitting between them. The germline V gene encodes CDR1 SGHVS and CDR2 FQNEAQ. CDR3 protein: CASSWGGGNTEAFF. For the CDR3, the DNA is TGTGCCAGCAGCTGGGGAGGGGGGAACACTGAAGCTTTCTTT.

The chain recombines TRBV7-9 with TRBJ1-5; D perhaps matches TRBD1 (5 bases). The CDR3 consists of 15 residues. Germline lookup yields CDR1 SEHNR and CDR2 FQNEAQ (reference sequence). Trimming took 1 base from V and 3 from J, leaving 10 bases between them. CDR3 coding DNA: TGTGCCAGCAGCTTAGATTCAGGGCCCAATCAGCCCCAGCATTTT. Protein sequence: CASSLDSGPNQPQHF. The full variable domain, rest sourced from reference TRBV7-9 and TRBJ1-5, is DTGVSQNPRHKITKRGQNVTFRCDPISEHNRLYWYRQTLGQGPEFLTYFQNEAQLEKSRLLSDRFSAERPKGSFSTLEIQRTEQGDSAMYLCASSLDSGPNQPQHFGDGTRLSIL.

This clone was counted a few times. Written as DNA, the CDR3 is TGTGCCAGCAATCTGCAGGGTTTAGGGGAGCCCCAGCATTTT. This encodes CASNLQGLGEPQHF. V and J are TRBV2 and TRBJ1-5, with TRBD1 as a possible D gene (5 bases). The CDR3 loop spans 14 amino acids. Germline V CDR1 and CDR2: SNHLY, FYNNEI. Trimming removed 7 bases from V and 8 bases from J, with 18 bases in between.

This sequence joins TRBV6-5 and TRBJ2-7; D perhaps matches TRBD1 (7 bases). The CDR3 contains 14 residues. Trimming pared 6 bases from V and 6 bases from J, leaving 18 bases between. CDR1 is MNHEY and CDR2 is SVGAGI in the germline V gene. The CDR3 is CASRLQGRIPEQYF. CDR3 DNA sequence: TGTGCCAGCAGACTACAGGGGAGGATCCCCGAGCAGTACTTC.

The chain joins TRBV7-9 to TRBJ2-1; no definite D call. This CDR3 comprises 12 residues. Trimming pared 5 bases from V and 10 bases from J, leaving 12 bases between. Per the germline V gene, CDR1 is SEHNR and CDR2 is FQNEAQ (reference sequence). The CDR3 DNA reads TGTGCCAGCAGCCTACGTTTGGAGGAGCAGTTCTTC. It translates to CASSLRLEEQFF. The full variable domain, with the rest looked up from reference TRBV7-9 and TRBJ2-1, is DTGVSQNPRHKITKRGQNVTFRCDPISEHNRLYWYRQTLGQGPEFLTYFQNEAQLEKSRLLSDRFSAERPKGSFSTLEIQRTEQGDSAMYLCASSLRLEEQFFGPGTRLTVL.

This rearrangement joins TRBV4-1 to TRBJ2-2; TRBD1 matches at 7 bases. This CDR3 contains 17 residues. With V trimmed by 4 bases and J by 5 bases, 13 bases remained unmatched. The germline gives CDR1 MGHRA, CDR2 YSYEKL. The CDR3 DNA is TGCGCCAGCAGCCGGAGTAGAGGGGGCCTTGGGACCGGGGAGCTGTTTTTT. Translation: CASSRSRGGLGTGELFF.

This chain links TRBV3-1 (or the pseudogene TRBV3-2) with TRBJ1-5, with 7 bases aligning to TRBD1. V was clipped by 4 bases and J by 10 bases; unmatched bases: 7. Germline V gives CDR1 LGHDT, CDR2 YNNKEL (reference sequence). The CDR3 runs to 13 residues. CDR3 sequence reads: CASSLGTAQPQHF. Here the CDR3 DNA reads TGTGCCAGCAGCCTGGGGACAGCCCAACCCCAGCATTTT.